The source of this T cell receptor beta chain is a study of blood T cell repertoires in COVID-19. Study background: Donors in the United States, Italy and Spain gave samples during acute or convalescent COVID-19. PBMCs, B-cell-depleted T cells, or T cells were the source of the cDNA or gDNA that made up the material.

CDR3 length: 15 amino acids. Trimming cost V 6 bases and J 10 bases, with 24 bases left between them. Germline CDR1 is LNHDA and CDR2 is SQIVND (reference sequence). In the authors' methods: The authors estimated nucleated cell counts from reference gene primer amplification. TCRdb's table, derived via immunoSEQ multiplex PCR, lists solely in-frame clones and lacks some. V and J calls and clone size are given by that table; D and trimming were obtained from the DNA. Counted here are some 370,000 clones, 90% occurring once; the ten biggest clones make up approximately 7%. The sample taken for sequencing was peripheral blood. The chain uses TRBV19 and TRBJ1-1, with D possibly matching TRBD1 (5 bases). The TCR sequence derives from a man between 18 and 35 years old with active or convalescent COVID-19. CDR3: CASSLIITGPQAAFF. CDR3 DNA: TGTGCCAGTAGCCTAATAATCACCGGGCCACAGGCAGCTTTCTTT.